The next 25 T cell receptor beta chains were all read from a single sample in a study of cytomegalovirus exposure and HLA in healthy donors. Primers: 60 Vbeta forward and 13 Jbeta reverse. Repertoires were generated with immunoSEQ multiplex PCR, while TCRdb's copy carries only in-frame clones and drops some. The sample contains tens of thousands of clones, around four fifths of which appear only once. The sample consisted of PBMCs. These TCRs come from a woman in her thirties or forties in good health and CMV-seronegative.

The rearrangement uses TRBV28 and TRBJ2-1; no clear D gene. The CDR3 consists of 15 residues. Germline CDR1 reads MDHEN; CDR2 reads SYDVKM. V lost 1 base to trimming and J lost 8 bases, with 15 bases between them. The CDR3 loop is CASSLSPLGGHEQFF. For the CDR3, the DNA is TGTGCCAGCAGTTTATCCCCGCTTGGCGGCCATGAGCAGTTCTTC.

The chain uses TRBV6-6 and TRBJ1-1; 9 nucleotides line up with TRBD1. Losses at the gene ends were 6 bases for V and 11 bases for J; bases not matched to a gene: 13. There are 14 residues in the CDR3. CDR1 is MNHNY, CDR2 SVGAGI, per germline (reference sequence). Written as DNA, the CDR3 is TGTGCCAGCAGAATACAGGGGGCCGAAAATAAGGCTTTCTTT. It codes for CASRIQGAENKAFF.

V is TRBV19 and J is TRBJ2-5, with 13 bases matching TRBD2. Germline loops: CDR1 LNHDA, CDR2 SQIVND (reference sequence). CDR3 length: 14 amino acids. V trimming: 9 bases; J trimming: 5 bases; junction bases outside the gene matches: 6. CDR3: CASGLAGVMETQYF. The DNA of the CDR3 is TGTGCCAGCGGACTAGCGGGAGTAATGGAGACCCAGTACTTC.

This chain links TRBV27 with TRBJ2-3; 7 bases are a match to TRBD2. Trimming at V came to 4 bases and at J to 2 bases, leaving 9 bases not matched to a gene. The CDR3 length is 16 residues. Germline CDR1 reads MNHEY; CDR2 reads SMNVEV (reference sequence). CDR3 loop: CASSSPLSGFTDTQYF. In DNA, the CDR3 is TGTGCCAGCAGTTCCCCGCTTAGCGGGTTCACAGATACGCAGTATTTT.

The chain recombines TRBV28 with TRBJ1-1; 7 positions agree with TRBD1. V lost 10 bases, J lost 9 bases, and 11 bases stayed unmatched. This CDR3 region has 12 residues. Per the germline V gene, CDR1 is MDHEN and CDR2 is SYDVKM. The CDR3 region is CATWGDSTKAFF. CDR3 in DNA: TGTGCCACATGGGGGGACAGCACAAAAGCTTTCTTT.

Note on this clone: The junction departs from the called germline gene at one end, perhaps through a read error. This chain uses TRBV2 with TRBJ2-3; D unresolved. The CDR3 length is 11 residues. Germline CDR1 reads SNHLY; CDR2 reads FYNNEI. CDR3 residues: CASSEALEKDF. The CDR3 DNA reads TGTGCCAGCAGTGAAGCATTGGAGAAGGATTTT.

This CDR3 is CASSTGQGNSPLHF. In nucleotides, the CDR3 is TGCGCCAGCAGCACAGGACAGGGGAATTCACCCCTCCACTTT. V and J are TRBV5-1 and TRBJ1-6; 9 bases are shared with TRBD1. The germline V gene encodes CDR1 SGHRS and CDR2 YFSETQ. CDR3 size: 14 residues. The trim removed 4 bases at V and 7 bases at J, leaving 3 bases unmatched.

This clone qualifies as medium-sized. The rearrangement links TRBV4-1 to TRBJ2-6; a possible D gene is TRBD1 (5 bases). This CDR3 has 14 amino acids. Trimming took 1 base from V and 12 from J, leaving 13 bases between them. In germline, CDR1 is MGHRA, CDR2 YSYEKL. CDR3 DNA sequence: TGCGCCAGCAGCCAAGTCGACAGTGGTAGCGTCCTGACTTTC. It is translated as CASSQVDSGSVLTF.

This clone was recorded once. The chain is built from TRBV18 and TRBJ1-5, with D possibly TRBD1 on 5 matching bases. The CDR3 totals 16 residues. Per the germline V gene, CDR1 is KGHSH and CDR2 is LQKENI. The V end was cut by 6 bases, the J end by 2 bases, with 17 bases between. In DNA, the CDR3 is TGTGCCAGCTCCCCGCCGGGGGTGATCGGCAATCAGCCCCAGCATTTT. This sequence encodes CASSPPGVIGNQPQHF. The full variable domain, completed using reference TRBV18 and TRBJ1-5, is NAGVMQNPRHLVRRRGQEARLRCSPMKGHSHVYWYRQLPEEGLKFMVYLQKENIIDESGMPKERFSAEFPKEGPSILRIQQVVRGDSAAYFCASSPPGVIGNQPQHFGDGTRLSIL.

The rearrangement uses TRBV6-5 and TRBJ2-7, with D unclear. The CDR3 spans 13 residues. Trimming stripped 2 bases from V and 2 bases from J, with 7 bases between. Germline V gives CDR1 MNHEY, CDR2 SVGAGI. CDR3 nucleotide sequence: TGTGCCAGCAGTTACGGAGAAGCCTACGAGCAGTACTTC. Its protein product is CASSYGEAYEQYF.

The chain recombines TRBV28 with TRBJ1-2; D might be TRBD1 (6 bases). V gave up 6 bases and J gave up 8 bases, with 16 bases separating them. The length of the CDR3 is 13 residues. Looked up from germline, CDR1 is MDHEN and CDR2 is SYDVKM. The CDR3 sequence is CASRADSLRGYTF. CDR3 bases: TGTGCCAGCAGAGCGGACAGCCTCCGGGGCTACACCTTC.

This chain uses TRBV7-9 with TRBJ2-7; D is possibly TRBD2 (5 bases). In germline, CDR1 is SEHNR, CDR2 FQNEAQ (reference sequence). The CDR3 is 14 amino acids. Between the trimmed V and J ends, which lost 3 bases and 5 bases, there was a span of 14 bases. The CDR3 DNA sequence: TGTGCCAGCAGCTTTAAACTCTCGGAGGACGAGCAGTACTTC. This translates into CASSFKLSEDEQYF.

The chain combines TRBV6-1 with TRBJ2-1; TRBD2 matches 7 bases. V shed 2 bases, J shed 7 bases, and the junction held 8 bases outside the gene matches. CDR1 and CDR2 from the germline V gene are MNHNS and SASEGT. CDR3 size: 15 residues. In DNA, the CDR3 is TGTGCCAGCAGTGAAATCGGGACTAAGGGGAATGAGCAGTTCTTC. This gives the protein CASSEIGTKGNEQFF.

The genes are TRBV6-4 and TRBJ2-7, with D unresolved. V gave up 2 bases and J gave up 0 bases, with 8 bases separating them. In germline, CDR1 is MRHNA, CDR2 SNTAGT. The CDR3 is 14 amino acids. The CDR3 loop reads CASSDVAGSYEQYF. CDR3 bases: TGTGCCAGCAGTGACGTGGCTGGCTCCTACGAGCAGTACTTC.

The V and J genes are TRBV5-4 and TRBJ2-3; unclear D gene. The CDR3 loop spans 14 amino acids. CDR1 is SGHNT, CDR2 YYREEE, per germline (reference sequence). Trimming pared 7 bases from V and 3 bases from J, leaving 15 bases between. Here the CDR3 reads CASRASLRTDTQYF. The CDR3 region has the DNA TGTGCCAGCCGCGCTAGTCTGAGGACAGATACGCAGTATTTT.

The V gene is TRBV6-5, the J gene TRBJ2-7; 9 nucleotides match TRBD1. CDR3 size: 14 residues. The germline CDR1 and CDR2 sequences are MNHEY and SVGAGI. V shed 5 bases and J 1 base; nucleotides not matched to a gene: 3. CDR3 residues: CASSIGTGSYEQYF. The DNA for the CDR3 is TGTGCCAGCAGTATCGGGACAGGGTCCTACGAGCAGTACTTC.

This chain connects TRBV4-1 to TRBJ2-5; D perhaps matches TRBD2 (6 bases). This CDR3 region has 17 residues. The V gene lost 2 bases and the J gene lost 5 bases, with 21 bases spanning the gap. CDR1 and CDR2 (germline): MGHRA, YSYEKL. The CDR3 spells CASSQRVAAAGKETQYF. CDR3 bases: TGCGCCAGCAGCCAAAGGGTTGCAGCGGCGGGAAAGGAGACCCAGTACTTC.

The chain joins TRBV6-6 to TRBJ1-6; 7 bases are a match to TRBD1. Germline V CDR1 and CDR2: MNHNY, SVGAGI (reference sequence). With 4 bases clipped from V and 9 bases from J, the junction kept 9 bases outside the gene matches. There are 15 residues in the CDR3. The CDR3 reads CASSSFDRERSPLHF. Here the CDR3 DNA reads TGTGCCAGCAGTTCCTTTGACAGGGAACGTTCACCCCTCCACTTT.

This rearrangement joins TRBV5-1 to TRBJ2-1, with D possibly matching TRBD2 (5 bases). The CDR3 covers 15 residues. Trimming stripped 6 bases from V and 8 bases from J, with 21 bases between. Germline CDR1 and CDR2: SGHRS and YFSETQ. This chain's CDR3 is CASTLLGSGVDEQFF. CDR3 nucleotides: TGCGCCAGCACCCTACTAGGATCAGGTGTCGATGAGCAGTTCTTC.

This chain links TRBV7-9 with TRBJ1-1; TRBD1 agrees at 10 bases. Germline loops: CDR1 SEHNR, CDR2 FQNEAQ (reference sequence). The CDR3 length is 15 residues. Trimming removed 5 bases from V and 6 bases from J; junction bases left unmatched: 9. CDR3 region: CASSPRQGAIPEAFF. The CDR3 nucleotides read TGTGCCAGCAGCCCGAGACAGGGGGCGATCCCTGAAGCTTTCTTT.

This clone was counted between two and nine times. V is TRBV4-3 and J is TRBJ2-1; 8 bases fit TRBD2. CDR1 and CDR2 (germline): LGHNA, YSLEER. The CDR3 has 16 amino acids. Losses at the gene ends were 2 bases for V and 2 bases for J; bases not matched to a gene: 5. In DNA, the CDR3 is TGCGCCAGCAGCCAATCCCAGCGGGAGCCCTACAATGAGCAGTTCTTC. It encodes CASSQSQREPYNEQFF.

This rearrangement joins TRBV7-8 to TRBJ2-7; weak D call: TRBD2 (5 bases). The germline gives CDR1 SGHVS, CDR2 FQNEAQ. The CDR3 has 14 amino acids. The ends were cut back, 6 bases at V and 3 bases at J, with 15 bases in the middle. CDR3 sequence reads: CASSRNRGDYEQYF. Here the CDR3 DNA reads TGTGCCAGCAGTCGTAACCGGGGTGACTACGAGCAGTACTTC.

Worth noting for this clone: This sample also contains other DNA sequences that code for the same CDR3. This rearrangement joins TRBV28 to TRBJ2-7; 15 nucleotides align to TRBD2. V shed 9 bases, J shed 3 bases, and the junction held 9 bases outside the gene matches. CDR1 is MDHEN and CDR2 is SYDVKM in the germline V gene. CDR3 length equals 16 residues. CDR3 protein: CASDGLAGGTYYEQYF. The CDR3 coding sequence is TGTGCCAGTGACGGACTAGCGGGAGGGACTTACTACGAGCAGTACTTC.

The gene calls are TRBV7-3 and TRBJ2-2; weak D call: TRBD1 (6 bases). Trimming shortened V by 5 bases and J by 6 bases, and 10 bases separated the two germline ends. Germline CDR1 and CDR2: SGHTA and FQGTGA. The CDR3 has 13 residues. CDR3 DNA: TGTGCCAGCAGCGTGACAGGAGCCGGGGAGCTGTTTTTT. Amino acid sequence: CASSVTGAGELFF.

This clone was found a few times. The chain uses TRBV5-4 and TRBJ2-3; 12 bases match TRBD2. Trimming at V came to 4 bases and at J to 3 bases, leaving 12 bases not matched to a gene. Germline V gene sequence: CDR1 SGHNT, CDR2 YYREEE (reference sequence). The CDR3 is 18 residues long. CDR3: CASSPPGLAGGGTDTQYF. Here the CDR3 DNA reads TGTGCCAGCAGCCCACCGGGACTAGCGGGTGGAGGGACAGATACGCAGTATTTT.